Listed below are T cell receptor beta chains from one sample, sequenced in a study of blood T cell repertoires in COVID-19. Sequencing was performed with immunoSEQ multiplex PCR; in TCRdb, only in-frame clones are kept and a portion is missing. This table has approximately 440,000 clones, around 91% appearing once. Material: PBMCs or T cells enriched from blood (not recorded which). These receptors were collected from a man between 18 and 29 years old who had recovered from COVID-19. CDR3s include the opening cysteine and the closing phenylalanine or tryptophan. The D gene is left open where the match is weak. The listing skips clone size in some rows; elsewhere it reads once, few, many or a size class.

d_call j_call clone_size v_call cdr3_aa cdr3_nt
. TRBJ1-1 . TRBV13 CASDGTPNTEAFF TGTGCCAGCGACGGGACACCGAACACTGAAGCTTTCTTT
TRBD1 TRBJ2-2 . TRBV4-1 CASSFDRGRGELFF TGCGCCAGCAGCTTCGACAGGGGGCGCGGGGAGCTGTTTTTT
TRBD1 TRBJ2-7 once TRBV6-5 CASKGQGTEQYF TGTGCCAGCAAGGGACAGGGCACCGAGCAGTACTTC
TRBD1 TRBJ1-1 once TRBV19 CASSPLDRTGTEAFF TGTGCCAGTAGTCCTCTGGACAGGACGGGGACTGAAGCTTTCTTT
. TRBJ2-2 . TRBV19 CASSRLEGTGELFF TGTGCCAGTAGTCGGTTAGAGGGCACCGGGGAGCTGTTTTTT
TRBD1 TRBJ1-2 . TRBV19 CASSHRGGNGYTF TGTGCCAGTAGTCACAGGGGGGGTAATGGCTACACCTTC
. TRBJ1-6 . TRBV18 CASSPAGVGINSPLHF TGTGCCAGCTCACCGGCCGGTGTGGGCATTAATTCACCCCTCCACTTT
. TRBJ2-2 few TRBV4-1 CASSQDDRTVHGELFF TGCGCCAGCAGCCAAGACGACCGGACAGTCCACGGGGAGCTGTTTTTT
TRBD1 TRBJ2-7 once TRBV7-3 CASSINLQGQPTYEQYF TGTGCCAGCAGCATCAATTTACAGGGGCAACCCACCTACGAGCAGTACTTC
. TRBJ1-4 . TRBV27 CASSSGLKGEKLFF TGTGCCAGCAGTTCGGGCTTAAAGGGGGAAAAACTGTTTTTT
. TRBJ1-5 . TRBV7-2 CASSSFSNQPQHF TGTGCCAGCAGCTCCTTTAGCAATCAGCCCCAGCATTTT
. TRBJ2-2 . TRBV28 CASGPGLDTGELFF TGTGCCAGCGGGCCAGGCTTGGACACCGGGGAGCTGTTTTTT
TRBD1 TRBJ2-7 . TRBV6-5 CASRGQGAINEQYF TGTGCCAGCAGGGGACAGGGGGCTATCAACGAGCAGTACTTC
TRBD2 TRBJ2-7 few TRBV7-9 CASSLLAGGPAYEQYF TGTGCCAGCAGCTTGCTAGCGGGAGGGCCAGCCTACGAGCAGTACTTC
. TRBJ2-7 . TRBV24-1 CATSGRDRAYEQYF TGTGCCACCAGTGGGCGGGACAGAGCCTACGAGCAGTACTTC
. TRBJ2-2 once TRBV28 CASSHRYLNTGELFF TGTGCCAGCAGTCACCGGTATTTGAACACCGGGGAGCTGTTTTTT
TRBD1 TRBJ1-1 . TRBV14 CASRRQGVGTEAFF TGTGCCAGCAGAAGACAGGGGGTAGGAACTGAAGCTTTCTTT
. TRBJ2-7 . TRBV12-3/TRBV12-4 CASCSVCYEQYF TGTGCCAGTTGTAGCGTGTGCTACGAGCAGTACTTC
. TRBJ1-4 . TRBV5-5 CASSLEPGNEKLFF TGTGCCAGCAGCTTAGAACCGGGTAATGAAAAACTGTTTTTT
TRBD1 TRBJ1-2 . TRBV20-1 CSVGTGYGYTF TGCAGTGTCGGGACAGGTTATGGCTACACCTTC
. TRBJ1-4 . TRBV2 CASTGLGLGELFF TGTGCCAGCACGGGGTTGGGCCTGGGTGAACTGTTTTTT
TRBD1 TRBJ1-2 . TRBV28 CASMQEGANTF TGTGCCAGCATGCAGGAGGGGGCGAACACCTTC
. TRBJ1-3 . TRBV3-1/TRBV3-2 CASSYTGPSGNTIYF TGTGCCAGCAGCTATACAGGGCCCTCTGGAAACACCATATATTTT
. TRBJ2-5 . TRBV5-5 CASSLIPLANQETQYF TGTGCCAGCAGCTTAATCCCCCTTGCGAATCAAGAGACCCAGTACTTC
TRBD1 TRBJ1-2 . TRBV12-5 CASGLKVRDRVGYTF TGTGCTAGTGGTTTGAAAGTCCGGGACAGGGTTGGCTACACCTTC
. TRBJ1-5 . TRBV6-4 CASSEETGQPQHF TGTGCCAGCAGTGAGGAGACAGGTCAGCCCCAGCATTTT
TRBD1 TRBJ2-2 . TRBV7-8 CASSLTGVSGELFF TGTGCCAGCAGCTTAACAGGGGTGTCCGGGGAGCTGTTTTTT
. TRBJ1-5 . TRBV19 CASRDSANPDAQHF TGTGCCAGTAGGGACAGCGCGAATCCCGATGCCCAGCATTTT
TRBD1 TRBJ2-7 few TRBV28 CASTGGSYEQYF TGTGCCAGCACAGGGGGCTCCTACGAGCAGTACTTC
. TRBJ1-3 . TRBV30 CAWASANTIYF TGTGCCTGGGCCAGCGCGAACACCATATATTTT
TRBD1 TRBJ2-2 . TRBV9 CASSTGPGTGVRELFF TGTGCCAGCAGCACAGGACCCGGGACAGGGGTTCGGGAGCTGTTTTTT
. TRBJ1-2 many TRBV2 CAAGVSGYTF TGTGCCGCAGGGGTATCAGGCTACACCTTC
. TRBJ2-2 . TRBV18 CASSPSRTVNTGELFF TGTGCCAGCTCACCAAGTAGAACGGTTAACACCGGGGAGCTGTTTTTT
. TRBJ2-6 . TRBV6-1 CASSEQGSGANVLTF TGTGCCAGCAGTGAACAGGGTTCAGGGGCCAACGTCCTGACTTTC
. TRBJ2-1 . TRBV28 CASTVLPGNEQFF TGTGCCAGCACAGTTTTGCCGGGGAATGAGCAGTTCTTC
. TRBJ1-4 . TRBV9 CASSGGFEEKLFF TGTGCCAGCAGCGGAGGGTTTGAAGAAAAACTGTTTTTT
. TRBJ1-1 . TRBV10-1 CASSESRAMNTEAFF TGCGCCAGCAGTGAATCCAGGGCAATGAACACTGAAGCTTTCTTT
. TRBJ1-1 . TRBV2 CASEATGFTEAFF TGTGCCAGCGAAGCGACAGGCTTCACTGAAGCTTTCTTT
TRBD2 TRBJ2-1 . TRBV9 CASSGLAGGPYNEQFF TGTGCCAGCAGCGGACTAGCGGGAGGGCCGTACAATGAGCAGTTCTTC
. TRBJ2-1 . TRBV11-2 CASSLDMGVYNEQFF TGTGCCAGCAGCTTAGATATGGGAGTCTACAATGAGCAGTTCTTC